This section outlines one TCR beta chain sequence together with its context. The antigen remains undetermined. This specimen comes from a study of T cell responses to AZD1222 COVID-19 vaccine. Study findings and constraints: It was only a handful of AZD1222 recipients who were seropositive at baseline. Spike-specific TCR breadth and depth rose after two AZD1222 doses. The sample set comprised mostly white British donors with more females, and clonal diversity was possibly underestimated.

V lost 2 bases to trimming and J lost 3 bases, with 8 bases between them. From germline, CDR1 is SGHDT and CDR2 YYEEEE. The CDR3 runs to 13 residues. TCRdb's table, derived via immunoSEQ multiplex PCR, lists solely in-frame clones and lacks some. The table includes around 100,000 clones, 80% to 90% detected once. The receptor comes from an adult in good health. The chain joins TRBV5-6 to TRBJ1-1; no clear D. The material was peripheral blood, obtained on day 0 of AZD1222 vaccination. The CDR3 sequence is CASSFSGYTEAFF. CDR3 in DNA: TGTGCCAGCAGCTTCTCGGGGTACACTGAAGCTTTCTTT.